Detailed here is one T cell receptor beta chain. The sample is drawn from a study of blood T cell repertoires in COVID-19. V lost 4 bases to trimming and J lost 5 bases; unmatched junction nucleotides: 12. The V gene's germline CDR1 is SQVTM and CDR2 ANQGSEA. This CDR3 is 15 amino acids long. Sequencing was performed with immunoSEQ multiplex PCR; in TCRdb, only in-frame clones are kept and a portion is missing. The repertoire holds about 300,000 clones, with approximately 89% as singletons. The sequence derives from a woman in her 30s with COVID-19, enrolled during active disease. The specimen sequenced was peripheral blood. The V call is TRBV29-1, the J call TRBJ2-3, with 7 positions matching TRBD1. The CDR3 spells CSVVGPRQGLDTQYF. The CDR3 coding sequence is TGCAGCGTTGTCGGGCCAAGACAGGGCTTAGATACGCAGTATTTT.